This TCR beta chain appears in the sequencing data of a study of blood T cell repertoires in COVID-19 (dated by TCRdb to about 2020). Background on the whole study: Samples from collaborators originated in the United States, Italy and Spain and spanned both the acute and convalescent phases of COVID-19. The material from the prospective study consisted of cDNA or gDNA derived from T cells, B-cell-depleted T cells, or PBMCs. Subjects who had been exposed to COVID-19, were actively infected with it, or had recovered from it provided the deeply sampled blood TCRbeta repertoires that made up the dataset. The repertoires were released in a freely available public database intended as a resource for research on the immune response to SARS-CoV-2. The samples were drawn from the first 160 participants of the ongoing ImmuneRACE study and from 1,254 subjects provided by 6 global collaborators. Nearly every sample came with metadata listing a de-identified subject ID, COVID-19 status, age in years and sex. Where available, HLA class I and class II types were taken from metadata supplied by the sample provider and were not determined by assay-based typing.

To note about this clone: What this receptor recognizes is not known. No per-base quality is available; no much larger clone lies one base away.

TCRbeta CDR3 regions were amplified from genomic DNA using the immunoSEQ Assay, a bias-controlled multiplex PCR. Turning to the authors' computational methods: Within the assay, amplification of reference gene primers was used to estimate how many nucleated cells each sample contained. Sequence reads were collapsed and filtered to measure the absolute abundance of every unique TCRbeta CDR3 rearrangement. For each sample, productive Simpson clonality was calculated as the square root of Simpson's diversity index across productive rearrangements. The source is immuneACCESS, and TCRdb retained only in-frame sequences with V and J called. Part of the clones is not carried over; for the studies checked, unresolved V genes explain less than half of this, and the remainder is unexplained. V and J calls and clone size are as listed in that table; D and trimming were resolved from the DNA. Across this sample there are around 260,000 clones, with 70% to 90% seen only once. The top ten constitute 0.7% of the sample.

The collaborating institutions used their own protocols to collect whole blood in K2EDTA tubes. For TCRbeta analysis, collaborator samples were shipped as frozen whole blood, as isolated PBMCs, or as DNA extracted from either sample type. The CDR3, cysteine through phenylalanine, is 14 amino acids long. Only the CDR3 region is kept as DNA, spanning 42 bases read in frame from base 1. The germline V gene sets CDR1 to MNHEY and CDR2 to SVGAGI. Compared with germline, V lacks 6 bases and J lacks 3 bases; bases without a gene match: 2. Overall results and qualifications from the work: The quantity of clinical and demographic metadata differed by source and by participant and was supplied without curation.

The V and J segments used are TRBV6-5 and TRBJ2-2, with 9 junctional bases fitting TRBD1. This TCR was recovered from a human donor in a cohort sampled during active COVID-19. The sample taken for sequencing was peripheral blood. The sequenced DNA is TGTGCCAGCAGACGGACAGGGGACACCGGGGAGCTGTTTTTT. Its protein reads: CASRRTGDTGELFF.